This T cell receptor beta chain derives from a study of CD8 T cells in Susac syndrome. With random hexamers, about 0.45 to 1 ug RNA was reverse transcribed. TCRdb re-analysed the immunoSEQ multiplex PCR reads in MiXCR, keeping a single row per CDR3 protein. This sample has approximately 280,000 distinct CDR3 sequences, with 85% found just once. TCR beta was sequenced from blood CD8+ and CD4+ T cells. The multiple sclerosis controls were treatment-naive patients, and their relapsing-remitting disease was stable or active. Bulk CD8+ and CD4+ cells came from magnetic negative isolation; CD8+ TEMRA by FACS. CDR1 and CDR2 from the germline V gene are SGHAT and FQNNGV. This CDR3 is 15 amino acids long. Germline trimming cut 0 bases from V and 5 bases from J; bases unmatched to any gene: 2.

Sequencing was carried out using CD8+ T cells from PBMCs. This TCR came from a human donor with multiple sclerosis. The chain couples TRBV11-2 to TRBJ2-3, with 10 bases matching TRBD2. The CDR3 DNA reads TGTGCCAGCAGCTTAGATCCTAGCGGGAGAGATACGCAGTATTTT. Translating it yields CASSLDPSGRDTQYF.